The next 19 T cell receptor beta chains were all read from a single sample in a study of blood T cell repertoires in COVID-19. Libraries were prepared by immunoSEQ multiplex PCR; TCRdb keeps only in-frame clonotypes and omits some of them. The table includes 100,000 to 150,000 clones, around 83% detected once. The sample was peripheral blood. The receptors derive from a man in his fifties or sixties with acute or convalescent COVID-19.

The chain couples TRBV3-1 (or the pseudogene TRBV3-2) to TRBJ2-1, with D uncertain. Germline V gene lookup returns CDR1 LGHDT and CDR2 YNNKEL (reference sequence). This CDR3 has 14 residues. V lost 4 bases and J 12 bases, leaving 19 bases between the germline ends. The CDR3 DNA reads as TGTGCCAGCAGCCCCCCTGGTAGCTCGGTGGGGCAGTTCTTC. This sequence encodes CASSPPGSSVGQFF.

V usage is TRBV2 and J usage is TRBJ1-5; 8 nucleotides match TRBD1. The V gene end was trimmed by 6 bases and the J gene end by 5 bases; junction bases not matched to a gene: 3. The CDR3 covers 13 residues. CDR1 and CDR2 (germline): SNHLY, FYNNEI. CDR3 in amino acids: CASRQGADQPQHF. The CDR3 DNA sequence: TGTGCCAGCAGGCAGGGGGCGGATCAGCCCCAGCATTTT.

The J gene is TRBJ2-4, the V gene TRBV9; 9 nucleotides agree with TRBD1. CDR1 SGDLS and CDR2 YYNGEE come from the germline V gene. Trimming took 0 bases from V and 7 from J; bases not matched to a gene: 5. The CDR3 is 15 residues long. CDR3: CASSVATGGGNIQYF. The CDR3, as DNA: TGTGCCAGCAGCGTAGCTACAGGGGGCGGGAACATTCAGTACTTC.

CDR3 loop: CASSFTVNQPQHF. CDR3 nucleotide sequence: TGTGCCAGCAGTTTCACGGTCAATCAGCCCCAGCATTTT. The chain joins TRBV28 to TRBJ1-5, with no clear D. Germline loops: CDR1 MDHEN, CDR2 SYDVKM. The ends were cut back, 3 bases at V and 3 bases at J, with 6 bases in the middle. The CDR3 is 13 residues long.

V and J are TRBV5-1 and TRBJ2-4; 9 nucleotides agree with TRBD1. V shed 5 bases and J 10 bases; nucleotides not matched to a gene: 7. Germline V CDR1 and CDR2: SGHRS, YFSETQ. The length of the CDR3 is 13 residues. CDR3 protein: CASREGQGGIQYF. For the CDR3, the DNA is TGCGCCAGCAGGGAGGGACAGGGAGGGATTCAGTACTTC.

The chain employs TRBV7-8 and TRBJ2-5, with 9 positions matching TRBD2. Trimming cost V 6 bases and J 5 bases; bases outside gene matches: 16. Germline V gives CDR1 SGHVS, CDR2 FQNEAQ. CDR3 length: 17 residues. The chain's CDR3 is CASSLRGGRARSETQYF. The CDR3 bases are TGTGCCAGCAGTTTGAGGGGCGGGAGGGCCCGGTCGGAGACCCAGTACTTC.

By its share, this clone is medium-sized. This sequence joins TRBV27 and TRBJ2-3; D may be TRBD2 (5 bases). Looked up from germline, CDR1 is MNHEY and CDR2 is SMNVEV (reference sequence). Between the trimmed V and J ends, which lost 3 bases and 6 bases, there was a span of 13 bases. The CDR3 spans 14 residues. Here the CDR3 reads CASSLASGWDTQYF. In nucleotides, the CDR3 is TGTGCCAGCAGTTTGGCCAGCGGATGGGATACGCAGTATTTT.

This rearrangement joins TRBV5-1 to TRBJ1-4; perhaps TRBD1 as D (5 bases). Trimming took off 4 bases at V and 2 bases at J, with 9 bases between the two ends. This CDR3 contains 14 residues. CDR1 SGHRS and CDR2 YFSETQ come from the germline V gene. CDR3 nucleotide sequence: TGCGCCAGCAGCCCCGGGGGGACTAATGAAAAACTGTTTTTT. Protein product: CASSPGGTNEKLFF. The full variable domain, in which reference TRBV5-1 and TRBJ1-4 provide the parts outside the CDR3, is KAGVTQTPRYLIKTRGQQVTLSCSPISGHRSVSWYQQTPGQGLQFLFEYFSETQRNKGNFPGRFSGRQFSNSRSEMNVSTLELGDSALYLCASSPGGTNEKLFFGSGTQLSVL.

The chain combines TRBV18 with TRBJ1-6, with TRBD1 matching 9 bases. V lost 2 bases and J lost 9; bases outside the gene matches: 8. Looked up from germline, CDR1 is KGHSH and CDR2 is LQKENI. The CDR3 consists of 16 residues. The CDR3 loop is CASSPNRQGGGSPLHF. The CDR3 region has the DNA TGTGCCAGCTCACCAAACAGACAGGGGGGCGGTTCACCCCTCCACTTT.

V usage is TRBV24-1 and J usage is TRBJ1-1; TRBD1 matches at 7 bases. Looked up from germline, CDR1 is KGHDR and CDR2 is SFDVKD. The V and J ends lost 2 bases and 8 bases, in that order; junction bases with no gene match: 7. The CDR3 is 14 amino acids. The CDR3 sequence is CATSDSRQGREAFF. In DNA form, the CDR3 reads TGTGCCACCAGTGATTCGAGACAGGGTAGAGAAGCTTTCTTT.

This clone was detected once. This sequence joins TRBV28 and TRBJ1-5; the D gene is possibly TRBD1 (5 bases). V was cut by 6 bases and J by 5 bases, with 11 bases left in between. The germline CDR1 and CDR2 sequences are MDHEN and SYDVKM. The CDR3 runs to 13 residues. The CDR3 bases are TGTGCCAGCAGCACCGACAGTTATCAGCCCCAGCATTTT. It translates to CASSTDSYQPQHF. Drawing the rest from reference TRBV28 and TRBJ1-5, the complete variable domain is DVKVTQSSRYLVKRTGEKVFLECVQDMDHENMFWYRQDPGLGLRLIYFSYDVKMKEKGDIPEGYSVSREKKERFSLILESASTNQTSMYLCASSTDSYQPQHFGDGTRLSIL.

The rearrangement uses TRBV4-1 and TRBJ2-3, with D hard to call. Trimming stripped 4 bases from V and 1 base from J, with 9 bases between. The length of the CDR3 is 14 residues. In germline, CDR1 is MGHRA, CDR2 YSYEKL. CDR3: CASSRYAGTDTQYF. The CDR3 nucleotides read TGCGCCAGCAGCCGATACGCGGGCACAGATACGCAGTATTTT.

The CDR3 nucleotides read TGTGCCAGCAGTTTATCCCAGCGGGCCACCTACGAGCAGTACTTC. It specifies CASSLSQRATYEQYF. The rearrangement uses TRBV28 and TRBJ2-7; tentative D call: TRBD2 (6 bases). With 1 base removed from V and 2 bases from J, the gap between germline ends came to 12 bases. CDR3 length: 15 residues. Germline loops: CDR1 MDHEN, CDR2 SYDVKM.

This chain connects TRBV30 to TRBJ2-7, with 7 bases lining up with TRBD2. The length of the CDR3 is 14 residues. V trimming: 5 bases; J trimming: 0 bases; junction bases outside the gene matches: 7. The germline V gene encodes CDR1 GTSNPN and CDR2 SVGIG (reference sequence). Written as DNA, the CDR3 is TGTGCCTGGCAAAGTCTAGCGGCCTCCTACGAGCAGTACTTC. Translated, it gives CAWQSLAASYEQYF.

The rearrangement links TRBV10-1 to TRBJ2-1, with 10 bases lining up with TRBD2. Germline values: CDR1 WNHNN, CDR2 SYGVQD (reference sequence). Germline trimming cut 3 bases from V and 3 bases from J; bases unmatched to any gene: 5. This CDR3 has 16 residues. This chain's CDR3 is CASSDLLAGDYNEQFF. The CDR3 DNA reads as TGCGCCAGCAGTGACCTTCTAGCGGGAGACTACAATGAGCAGTTCTTC.

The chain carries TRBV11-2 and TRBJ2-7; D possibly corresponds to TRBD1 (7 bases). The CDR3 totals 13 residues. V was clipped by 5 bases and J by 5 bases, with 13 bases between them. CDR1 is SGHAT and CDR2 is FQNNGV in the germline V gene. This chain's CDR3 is CASSVGGTDEQYF. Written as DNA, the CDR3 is TGTGCCAGCAGCGTCGGCGGGACAGACGAGCAGTACTTC.

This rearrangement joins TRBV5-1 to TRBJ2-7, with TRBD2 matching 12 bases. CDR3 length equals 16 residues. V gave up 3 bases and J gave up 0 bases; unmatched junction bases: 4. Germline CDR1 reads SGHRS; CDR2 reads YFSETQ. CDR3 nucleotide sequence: TGCGCCAGCAGCTCGGGACTAGCGGGCTACTCCTACGAGCAGTACTTC. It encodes CASSSGLAGYSYEQYF.

CDR3 coding DNA: TGTGCCAGCAGTTTACGAACATCGAACACTGAAGCTTTCTTT. Translated, it gives CASSLRTSNTEAFF. The genes are TRBV28 and TRBJ1-1; D remains unclear. Trimming took off 2 bases at V and 1 base at J, with 8 bases between the two ends. The CDR3 is 14 amino acids. CDR1 is MDHEN, CDR2 SYDVKM, per germline. The whole variable domain, filled in from reference TRBV28 and TRBJ1-1, reads DVKVTQSSRYLVKRTGEKVFLECVQDMDHENMFWYRQDPGLGLRLIYFSYDVKMKEKGDIPEGYSVSREKKERFSLILESASTNQTSMYLCASSLRTSNTEAFFGQGTRLTVV.

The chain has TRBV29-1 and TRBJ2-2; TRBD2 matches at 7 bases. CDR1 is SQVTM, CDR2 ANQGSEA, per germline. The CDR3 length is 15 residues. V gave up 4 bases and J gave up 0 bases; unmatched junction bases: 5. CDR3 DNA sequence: TGCAGCGTTGGACCTGGACTAGCGAACACCGGGGAGCTGTTTTTT. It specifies CSVGPGLANTGELFF.